Below are 24 T cell receptor gamma chains sequenced from a single sample in a study of gamma-delta chains in newborns, infants, children. TCRdb re-called clones from the reads using CATT. In the table there are about 1,100 gamma-chain clones, 48% of which are singletons. What was sequenced was blood. All receptors come from a child who was a newborn, infant or young child, either healthy, febrile or measles-vaccinated (not recorded which).

The chain joins TRGV9 to TRGJP. TCRdb gives no J gene; it was assigned here by matching the DNA to germline. From germline, CDR1 is GITISATS and CDR2 ISYDGTV (reference sequence). Trimming removed 0 bases from V and 11 bases from J; junction bases left unmatched: 13. The CDR3 covers 18 residues. The CDR3 is CALWEVLDGLVGKKIKVF. The CDR3 nucleotides read TGTGCCTTGTGGGAGGTGCTCGATGGTTTAGTGGGCAAAAAAATCAAGGTATTT.

Concerning this clone itself: A much larger clone sits a single nucleotide away, making a read error possible. The same CDR3 arises from other DNA sequences in this sample as well. The chain joins TRGV9 to TRGJP. No J gene is reported in TCRdb; it was inferred here by comparing the DNA with germline. The junction had 2 bases not matched to a gene; V was cut back by 3 bases and J by 6 bases. The CDR3 is made up of 15 amino acids. The germline CDR1 and CDR2 sequences are GITISATS and ISYDGTV (reference sequence). CDR3 loop: CALWELELGKKIKVF. The CDR3, as DNA: TGTGCCTTGTGGGAGTTAGAGTTGGGCAAAAAAATCAAGGTATTT.

The J gene was not called, though the V gene is TRGV9. CDR3 size: 11 residues. CDR1 and CDR2 (germline): GITISATS, ISYDGTV (reference sequence). The CDR3 region has the DNA TGTGCCTTGTGGGAAGGGATAGACAAACTCTTT. It is translated as CALWEGIDKLF.

Of note for this clone: Other nucleotide sequences in the sample specify the same CDR3. The V segment is TRGV9, and no J call was made. Germline values: CDR1 GITISATS, CDR2 ISYDGTV (reference sequence). CDR3 length equals 17 residues. CDR3 nucleotide sequence: TGTGCCTTGTGGGAGACGGGGGAAGAGTTGGGCAAAAAAATAAAGGTATTT. Translating gives CALWETGEELGKKIKVF.

In this sample, this clone turned up a few times. One end of the junction fails to match germline, which may point to a read error. Other DNA sequences within the sample encode an identical CDR3. The chain is built from TRGV9 and TRGJP. Here the J gene was assigned by germline matching of the DNA, as TCRdb has none. Germline V gene sequence: CDR1 GITISATS, CDR2 ISYDGTV (reference sequence). There are 15 residues in the CDR3. The CDR3 region has the DNA TGTGCCTTGTGGGAGGTGAAGTTAGGCAAAAAAATCAAGGTATTT. This encodes CALWEVKLGKKIKVF.

This clone has a single count. This chain connects TRGV9 to TRGJ1 or TRGJ2. Germline matching of the DNA provided the J gene here, since TCRdb leaves it blank. This CDR3 has 15 amino acids. J was trimmed by 0 bases and V by 1 base; bases with no gene match: 6. In germline, CDR1 is GITISATS, CDR2 ISYDGTV (reference sequence). For the CDR3, the DNA is TGTGCCTTGTGGGAGGTCCGTAAGAATTATTATAAGAAACTCTTT. It specifies CALWEVRKNYYKKLF.

The V gene was identified as TRGV9, while no J gene was called. The CDR3 consists of 15 residues. The germline V gene has CDR1 GITISATS and CDR2 ISYDGTV (reference sequence). Here the CDR3 reads CALWEVEEGERNKLF. CDR3 DNA: TGTGCCTTGTGGGAGGTGGAAGAGGGTGAGAGAAACAAACTCTTT.

V is TRGV9 and J is TRGJP. The J gene comes from matching the DNA to germline here; TCRdb lacks it. This CDR3 region has 16 residues. Germline values: CDR1 GITISATS, CDR2 ISYDGTV (reference sequence). J lost 7 bases, V lost 5 bases, and 8 bases had no gene match. CDR3 coding DNA: TGTGCCTTGTGGGTGCTTGCTGAGTTGGGCAAAAAAATCAAGGTATTT. Its translation: CALWVLAELGKKIKVF.

This clone was seen a few times. The chain is built from TRGV9 and TRGJP. TCRdb lists no J gene, so it was determined here by aligning the DNA to germline. Germline assignment: CDR1 GITISATS and CDR2 ISYDGTV (reference sequence). The V and J ends lost 2 bases and 7 bases, in that order; junction bases with no gene match: 8. The CDR3 runs to 17 residues. In nucleotides, the CDR3 is TGTGCCTTGTGGGAGGCCACCTGGGAGTTGGGCAAAAAAATCAAGGTATTT. Amino acid sequence: CALWEATWELGKKIKVF.

Only a few counts were recorded for this clone. This sequence joins TRGV9 and TRGJP. As TCRdb names no J gene, one was assigned here on the basis of a DNA match to germline. Germline assignment: CDR1 GITISATS and CDR2 ISYDGTV (reference sequence). The V and J ends lost 3 bases and 5 bases, in that order; junction bases with no gene match: 7. The CDR3 contains 17 residues. CDR3 protein: CALWELKEELGKKIKVF. The CDR3, as DNA: TGTGCCTTGTGGGAGTTAAAGGAAGAGTTGGGCAAAAAAATCAAGGTATTT.

In its sample, this clone was seen a few times. Other DNA sequences in the same sample also yield this CDR3. V gene TRGV9 combines with J gene TRGJP. As TCRdb names no J gene, one was assigned here on the basis of a DNA match to germline. The germline V gene encodes CDR1 GITISATS and CDR2 ISYDGTV (reference sequence). This CDR3 comprises 16 residues. V dropped 1 base and J dropped 5; count of bases not matched to a gene: 2. The CDR3 nucleotides are TGTGCCTTGTGGGAGGTTAAAGAGTTGGGCAAAAAAATCAAGGTATTT. It translates to CALWEVKELGKKIKVF.

CDR3: CALWDIIIVQELGKKIKVF. DNA for the CDR3: TGTGCCTTGTGGGACATCATTATCGTACAAGAGTTGGGCAAAAAAATCAAGGTATTT. The rearrangement joins TRGV9 to TRGJP. The J gene, left out of TCRdb, was set here by checking the DNA against germline. CDR1 is GITISATS and CDR2 is ISYDGTV in the germline V gene (reference sequence). This CDR3 region has 19 residues. Trimming removed 4 bases from V and 4 bases from J; junction bases left unmatched: 13.

This chain's CDR3 is CALWEVRGNYYKKLF. The CDR3, as DNA: TGTGCCTTGTGGGAGGTGCGGGGGAATTATTATAAGAAACTCTTT. The chain has TRGV9 and TRGJ1 or TRGJ2. No J gene was available from TCRdb, and it was assigned here by a germline match of the DNA. The CDR3 is made up of 15 amino acids. The junction had 5 bases not matched to a gene; V was cut back by 0 bases and J by 0 bases. Per germline, CDR1 GITISATS and CDR2 ISYDGTV (reference sequence).

Only a few counts were recorded for this clone. At the DNA level, this CDR3 is encoded by other sequences in the same sample as well. This chain connects TRGV9 to TRGJP. Here the J gene came from matching the DNA to germline, since TCRdb omits it. Germline CDR1 is GITISATS and CDR2 is ISYDGTV (reference sequence). This CDR3 is built from 16 residues. Trimming at V came to 0 bases and at J to 7 bases, leaving 3 bases not matched to a gene. This CDR3 is CALWEVLELGKKIKVF. CDR3 coding DNA: TGTGCCTTGTGGGAGGTGCTTGAGTTGGGCAAAAAAATCAAGGTATTT.

This clone was seen a handful of times. The sample carries other DNA sequences with the same CDR3. The chain employs TRGV9 and TRGJP. This CDR3 spans 16 amino acids. V was clipped by 4 bases and J by 5 bases; unmatched bases: 5. The germline CDR1 and CDR2 sequences are GITISATS and ISYDGTV (reference sequence). CDR3 coding DNA: TGTGCCTTGTGGGAAACTAAAGAGTTGGGCAAAAAAATCAAGGTATTT. Encoded protein: CALWETKELGKKIKVF.

Here the CDR3 reads CALWEVRGDRTQELGKKIKVF. The DNA for the CDR3 is TGTGCCTTGTGGGAGGTGAGGGGTGATAGGACTCAAGAGTTGGGCAAAAAAATCAAGGTATTT. The V call is TRGV9, the J call TRGJP. Assignment of the J gene here rests on matching the DNA to germline, because TCRdb gives none. Germline V CDR1 and CDR2: GITISATS, ISYDGTV (reference sequence). This CDR3 comprises 21 residues. V trimming: 0 bases; J trimming: 4 bases; junction bases outside the gene matches: 15.

Points on this clone: Germline and junction disagree at one end, which may indicate a read error. The V and J genes are TRGV9 and TRGJP. The CDR3 has 17 residues. Germline V CDR1 and CDR2: GITISATS, ISYDGTV (reference sequence). The CDR3 protein is CALCEFVRELGKKIKVF. CDR3 in DNA: TGTGCCTTGTGTGAGTTTGTCAGAGAGTTGGGCAAAAAGATCAAGGTATTT.

The chain joins TRGV9 to TRGJP. No J segment appears in TCRdb, so it was assigned here by matching the sequence to germline. CDR1 is GITISATS, CDR2 ISYDGTV, per germline (reference sequence). Trimming removed 0 bases from V and 10 bases from J; junction bases left unmatched: 9. The CDR3 is 17 amino acids. The chain's CDR3 is CALWEVRKGLGKKIKVF. CDR3 coding DNA: TGTGCCTTGTGGGAGGTGCGGAAGGGTTTGGGCAAAAAAATCAAGGTATTT.

As regards this clone: Other DNA sequences of this sample code for an identical CDR3. This chain uses TRGV9 with TRGJP. The J gene was not available in TCRdb and was assigned here by matching the DNA to germline segments. Germline loops: CDR1 GITISATS, CDR2 ISYDGTV (reference sequence). This CDR3 contains 17 residues. Losses at the gene ends were 2 bases for V and 4 bases for J; bases not matched to a gene: 5. The CDR3 loop reads CALWEGRQELGKKIKVF. CDR3 nucleotides: TGTGCCTTGTGGGAGGGACGACAAGAGTTGGGCAAAAAAATCAAGGTATTT.

This clone turned up a few times. At the DNA level, this CDR3 is encoded by other sequences in the same sample as well. This chain connects TRGV9 to TRGJP. The J gene was missing in TCRdb and was found by matching the end of the DNA to germline. Losses at the gene ends were 0 bases for V and 7 bases for J; bases not matched to a gene: 3. Germline V gives CDR1 GITISATS, CDR2 ISYDGTV (reference sequence). This CDR3 is 16 amino acids long. CDR3 amino acids: CALWEVLELGKKIKVF. The DNA for the CDR3 is TGTGCCTTGTGGGAGGTGCTCGAGTTGGGCAAAAAAATCAAGGTATTT.

The V and J genes are TRGV4 and TRGJ1 or TRGJ2. TCRdb records no J gene; here it was assigned by comparing the DNA to germline. V lost 0 bases to trimming and J lost 3 bases; unmatched junction nucleotides: 8. Looked up from germline, CDR1 is EGSTGY and CDR2 is YDSYTSSV. The CDR3 is 15 residues long. For the CDR3, the DNA is TGTGCCACCTGGGATGGGCTGGGGAGTTATTATAAGAAACTCTTT. This gives the protein CATWDGLGSYYKKLF.

The chain links TRGV9 to TRGJP. No J segment appears in TCRdb, so it was assigned here by matching the sequence to germline. Per the germline V gene, CDR1 is GITISATS and CDR2 is ISYDGTV (reference sequence). The CDR3 is 17 amino acids. V lost 2 bases, J lost 9 bases, and 10 bases stayed unmatched. CDR3 loop: CALWEAPNGLGKKIKVF. In DNA, the CDR3 is TGTGCCTTGTGGGAGGCCCCGAATGGGTTGGGCAAAAAAATCAAGGTATTT.

To note about this clone: Other DNA sequences in the same sample also yield this CDR3. The chain combines TRGV4 with TRGJ1 or TRGJ2. As TCRdb names no J gene, one was assigned here on the basis of a DNA match to germline. CDR3 length equals 11 residues. Germline CDR1 EGSTGY, CDR2 YDSYTSSV. With 6 bases clipped from V and 12 bases from J, the junction kept 11 bases outside the gene matches. The CDR3 nucleotides are TGTGCCACCTGGATGTTTCGGGGGAAACTCTTT. It translates to CATWMFRGKLF.

With regard to this clone: A read error is possible here, since a much larger clone lies one base away. This sample includes further DNA sequences coding for the same CDR3. CDR3 DNA sequence: TGTGCCCTGTGGGAGCAAGAGTTGGGCAAAAAAATCAAGGTATTT. Its protein product is CALWEQELGKKIKVF. The chain recombines TRGV9 with TRGJP. Since TCRdb gives no J gene, matching the DNA to germline was used here to assign it. This CDR3 is 15 amino acids long. CDR1 GITISATS and CDR2 ISYDGTV come from the germline V gene (reference sequence).